The 9 T cell receptor beta chains given below trace back to one sample, sequenced in a study of sequential checkpoint blockade in melanoma. Using immunoSEQ multiplex PCR, the repertoire was profiled, and TCRdb retains in-frame clones only, with some absent. This sample yields 3,400 or so clones, of which about 22% are seen a single time; about a sixth belongs to the top ten. Treatment defined: randomized to nivolumab then ipilimumab (arm A) or the reverse (arm B). The sequences come from tumor tissue (inferred from file names), collected from a patient given nivolumab and ipilimumab in sequence. These receptors were collected from a human patient with melanoma. Some clones in this sample may be carry-over from other donors' samples.

V is TRBV19 and J is TRBJ1-5; TRBD1 aligns across 8 bases. V shed 5 bases, J shed 4 bases, and the junction held 10 bases outside the gene matches. Germline values: CDR1 LNHDA, CDR2 SQIVND (reference sequence). The CDR3 consists of 16 residues. The CDR3 bases are TGTGCCAGTAGTTCCCAGACAGGGGCCCTAAATCAGCCCCAGCATTTT. This sequence encodes CASSSQTGALNQPQHF.

The V call is TRBV28, the J call TRBJ1-5, with 9 bases matching TRBD1. Germline V CDR1 and CDR2: MDHEN, SYDVKM. The CDR3 is 16 amino acids. J lost 7 bases, V lost 6 bases, and 13 bases had no gene match. CDR3 in amino acids: CASSSPGTGYRQPQHF. CDR3 in DNA: TGTGCCAGCAGCTCACCCGGGACAGGGTATCGGCAGCCCCAGCATTTT.

The sample holds a few counts of this clone. J is TRBJ2-2 and V is TRBV9; D tentatively reads TRBD1 or TRBD2 (6 bases each). The CDR3 is 17 amino acids. V was shortened by 0 bases and J by 4 bases, with 16 bases between the two germline ends. CDR1 is SGDLS, CDR2 YYNGEE, per germline. In DNA form, the CDR3 reads TGTGCCAGCAGCGTAGAAGAACCGGGGGCGGGCACCGGGGAGCTGTTTTTT. This gives the protein CASSVEEPGAGTGELFF.

This clone is judged medium-sized. The chain joins TRBV11-3 to TRBJ1-2; TRBD1 might be the D (6 bases). Trimming removed 7 bases at V and 7 bases at J, with 22 bases between. The CDR3 has 15 residues. CDR1 SGHNT and CDR2 YENEEA come from the germline V gene. CDR3 sequence (DNA): TGTGCCAGCACCTCAACGACAGGAGGGGCGGTTGGCTACACCTTC. This codes for CASTSTTGGAVGYTF.

This clone turned up a few times. The chain carries TRBV18 and TRBJ2-7, with TRBD1 matching 12 bases. Germline V gene sequence: CDR1 KGHSH, CDR2 LQKENI. The CDR3 is 14 residues long. The J segment lost 6 bases and the V segment lost 6 bases, leaving 6 bases of the junction unmatched. CDR3 amino acids: CASSPRDRGREQYF. CDR3 nucleotide sequence: TGTGCCAGCTCCCCCCGGGACAGGGGGCGCGAGCAGTACTTC.

The V call is TRBV9, the J call TRBJ1-2, with 7 bases matching TRBD1. Germline lookup yields CDR1 SGDLS and CDR2 YYNGEE. CDR3 length: 13 residues. Trimming removed 5 bases from V and 2 bases from J; junction bases left unmatched: 3. The CDR3 DNA sequence: TGTGCCAGCAGTCCGGGACAGAACTATGGCTACACCTTC. Residues: CASSPGQNYGYTF. Combining the CDR3 with reference TRBV9 and TRBJ1-2 gives the whole variable domain DSGVTQTPKHLITATGQRVTLRCSPRSGDLSVYWYQQSLDQGLQFLIQYYNGEERAKGNILERFSAQQFPDLHSELNLSSLELGDSALYFCASSPGQNYGYTFGSGTRLTVV.

This clone was detected only a few times. This chain joins TRBV30 and TRBJ1-2; 9 nucleotides agree with TRBD1. The V and J ends lost 4 bases and 3 bases, in that order; junction bases with no gene match: 6. Germline V gene sequence: CDR1 GTSNPN, CDR2 SVGIG (reference sequence). The CDR3 runs to 14 residues. Written as DNA, the CDR3 is TGTGCCTGGAACGGACAGGGGCGGGACTATGGCTACACCTTC. It is translated as CAWNGQGRDYGYTF. Drawing the rest from reference TRBV30 and TRBJ1-2, the complete variable domain is SQTIHQWPATLVQPVGSPLSLECTVEGTSNPNLYWYRQAAGRGLQLLFYSVGIGQISSEVPQNLSASRPQDRQFILSSKKLLLSDSGFYLCAWNGQGRDYGYTFGSGTRLTVV.

The chain links TRBV19 to TRBJ1-5, with 9 bases that match TRBD1. The V gene end was trimmed by 6 bases and the J gene end by 3 bases; junction bases not matched to a gene: 6. There are 15 residues in the CDR3. Germline CDR1 reads LNHDA; CDR2 reads SQIVND (reference sequence). The CDR3 sequence: CASRPGTGPNQPQHF. The CDR3 bases are TGTGCCAGTAGACCCGGGACAGGGCCCAATCAGCCCCAGCATTTT.

This clone is classed as medium-sized. The V and J genes are TRBV11-3 and TRBJ1-1; D is uncertain. V lost 4 bases and J 0 bases, leaving 9 bases between the germline ends. Germline CDR1 reads SGHNT; CDR2 reads YENEEA. This CDR3 region has 14 residues. The CDR3 DNA follows: TGTGCCAGCAGCTCTCAGGCCCTGAACACTGAAGCTTTCTTT. It specifies CASSSQALNTEAFF.